The source of this T cell receptor (beta chain) is a study of blood T cell repertoires in COVID-19. The wider study: Acute-phase and convalescent COVID-19 samples originated in the United States, Italy and Spain. PBMCs, B-cell-depleted T cells, or T cells were the source of the cDNA or gDNA that made up the material.

Using immunoSEQ multiplex PCR, the repertoire was profiled, and TCRdb retains in-frame clones only, with some absent. The data show nearly 200,000 clones, approximately 80% seen once. J gave up 7 bases and V 2 bases, and 12 bases lay outside the gene matches. CDR1 and CDR2 from the germline V gene are GTSNPN and SVGIG (reference sequence). There are 17 residues in the CDR3. Material for sequencing was peripheral blood. The J gene is TRBJ1-6, the V gene TRBV30, with 9 bases lining up with TRBD1. This clonotype was obtained from a man in his 60s with COVID-19, enrolled during active disease. The CDR3 loop is CAWSPLPRDRENSPLHF. The DNA of the CDR3 is TGTGCCTGGAGTCCCCTTCCCCGGGACAGGGAAAATTCACCCCTCCACTTT. Combining the CDR3 with reference TRBV30 and TRBJ1-6 gives the whole variable domain SQTIHQWPATLVQPVGSPLSLECTVEGTSNPNLYWYRQAAGRGLQLLFYSVGIGQISSEVPQNLSASRPQDRQFILSSKKLLLSDSGFYLCAWSPLPRDRENSPLHFGNGTRLTVT.